This T cell receptor (beta chain) was sequenced for a study of T cell repertoires in cytomegalovirus infection. Background on the study: Recently identified HLA-C-restricted and well-studied HLA-B-restricted CMV epitopes were used. Study conclusions and caveats: Predominance within the ex vivo response was attributable to HLA-C-restricted CMV-specific TCR beta clonotypes. Adding up the frequency of public TCR beta families identified people who carried CMV plus the relevant HLA.

Notes on this clonotype: What it binds is not known.

TCRdb passed the reads through MiXCR, listing each CDR3 protein once. The sample has 750,000 to 950,000 distinct CDR3 sequences, about 27% seen once. Trimming removed 0 bases from V and 5 bases from J, with 22 bases in between. This CDR3 has 19 amino acids. Germline V gene lookup returns CDR1 WSHSY and CDR2 SAAADI. This TCR was recovered from a human donor in good health (CMV status not recorded). Some clones in this sample may be carry-over from other donors' samples. Material: cultured CD8+ T cells from PBMCs, obtained from culture after CMV antigen stimulation. The rearrangement joins TRBV10-2 to TRBJ2-2; D unresolved. The CDR3 DNA sequence: TGCGCCAGCAGTGAGTCCCTAACTTCAAATCTGCTTCTTACCGGGGAGCTGTTTTTT. It translates to CASSESLTSNLLLTGELFF.